This T cell receptor (beta chain) was captured in a study of T cell repertoires in cytomegalovirus infection. Study details: Both recently identified HLA-C-restricted and well-studied HLA-B-restricted CMV epitopes were used in the study. Indications of both CMV infection and matching HLA type were provided by public TCR beta signatures. Broader study findings: The response measured ex vivo was dominated by TCR beta clonotypes (HLA-C-restricted and CMV-specific). The cumulative frequency of public TCR beta families distinguished individuals who carried CMV together with the relevant HLA.

TCRdb re-called the reads with MiXCR, one entry per CDR3 protein. The table has around 900,000 distinct CDR3 sequences, 25% to 40% seen once. Germline CDR1 is LNHDA and CDR2 is SQIVND (reference sequence). CDR3 length: 13 residues. The V end was cut by 4 bases, the J end by 6 bases, with 12 bases between. Regarding this clonotype: Its matching antigen is unknown.

The rearrangement uses TRBV19 and TRBJ1-1, with D tentatively TRBD1 (5 bases). The sample here was cultured CD8+ T cells from PBMCs, taken from culture after CMV antigen stimulation. This receptor was taken from a human donor in good health (CMV status not recorded). Some clones in this sample may be carry-over from other donors' samples. The CDR3 is CASSTPGRAEAFF. CDR3 nucleotide sequence: TGTGCCAGTAGTACACCGGGACGGGCTGAAGCTTTCTTT.